These 15 T cell receptor beta chains share one sample of origin, sequenced in a study of T cells after yellow fever vaccination (dated by TCRdb to 2018 to 2020). Libraries were prepared through 5' RACE. Sequenced using an Illumina HiSeq 2500. The public reads were reprocessed in TCRdb via fastp at Q25 and MiXCR, keeping in-frame beta chains. A single entry per CDR3 protein holds the most common genes and DNA from its merged rows. This sample holds 150,000 to 200,000 distinct CDR3 sequences; roughly 6.2% were observed only once. The top ten clones comprise nearly 3% of the sample. According to the study, the label for this sample's treatment or condition signals: live attenuated yellow fever vaccine strain. This specimen was CD4+ T cells sorted from PBMCs, taken on the day of the first yellow fever vaccination. These receptors were obtained from a man aged 18 to 30 who received the YFV17D yellow fever vaccine.

This clonotype was detected many times. V usage is TRBV5-1 and J usage is TRBJ2-3; 11 bases fit TRBD2. CDR1 is SGHRS and CDR2 is YFSETQ in the germline V gene. V was clipped by 7 bases and J by 5 bases; unmatched bases: 6. CDR3 length: 14 amino acids. As DNA, the CDR3 is TGCGCCAGCCATAGCGGGGGGGCGGAAGATACGCAGTATTTT. This sequence encodes CASHSGGAEDTQYF.

This clonotype was detected only a few times. The chain combines TRBV2 with TRBJ1-2; D is uncertain. V was trimmed by 2 bases and J by 0 bases, leaving 10 bases between them. The CDR3 length is 15 residues. Germline loops: CDR1 SNHLY, CDR2 FYNNEI. The CDR3 is CASSEPASSNYGYTF. The DNA of the CDR3 is TGTGCCAGCAGTGAACCGGCCAGCTCTAACTATGGCTACACCTTC.

This clonotype was observed many times. The chain combines TRBV5-6 with TRBJ2-1; TRBD1 might be the D (5 bases). With 1 base removed from V and 8 bases from J, the gap between germline ends came to 19 bases. This CDR3 spans 16 amino acids. The V gene's germline CDR1 is SGHDT and CDR2 YYEEEE. The CDR3 loop reads CASSLIVGDPHHEQFF. CDR3 nucleotides: TGTGCCAGCAGCTTGATTGTAGGGGATCCCCATCATGAGCAGTTCTTC.

A few counts support this clonotype. The chain uses TRBV7-2 and TRBJ2-7; tentatively, D is TRBD1 or TRBD2 (5 bases each). The CDR3 has 12 residues. Trimming shortened V by 5 bases and J by 5 bases, and 10 bases separated the two germline ends. Looked up from germline, CDR1 is SGHTA and CDR2 is FQGNSA. The CDR3 coding sequence is TGTGCCAGCAGCCGGGACGCGAACGAGCAGTACTTC. It yields the protein CASSRDANEQYF.

This clonotype was detected only once. This chain links TRBV12-5 with TRBJ1-1; weak D call: TRBD1 (5 bases). The CDR3 length is 12 residues. The germline V and J ends were trimmed by 11 bases and 2 bases, with 12 bases remaining between them. In germline, CDR1 is LGHNT, CDR2 FRNRAP. DNA of the CDR3: TGTGCTGGGGGGACGATAAACACTGAAGCTTTCTTT. Translating gives CAGGTINTEAFF. The full variable domain, completed using reference TRBV12-5 and TRBJ1-1, is DARVTQTPRHKVTEMGQEVTMRCQPILGHNTVFWYRQTMMQGLELLAYFRNRAPLDDSGMPKDRFSAEMPDATLATLKIQPSEPRDSAVYFCAGGTINTEAFFGQGTRLTVV.

This clonotype was seen repeatedly, ten times or more. The chain is built from TRBV20-1 and TRBJ2-1; perhaps D is TRBD1 or TRBD2 (5 bases each). V shed 6 bases and J shed 5 bases, with 17 bases lying between them. CDR1 and CDR2 (germline): DFQATT, SNEGSKA (reference sequence). The CDR3 has 14 residues. This CDR3 is CSAGVKRGDNEQFF. CDR3 coding DNA: TGCAGTGCGGGGGTTAAGAGGGGAGACAATGAGCAGTTCTTC.

Ten or more counts support this clonotype. CDR3 residues: CAIRRGGQGTGELFF. The CDR3 coding sequence is TGTGCCATCAGGAGGGGAGGACAGGGAACCGGGGAGCTGTTTTTT. The chain employs TRBV10-3 and TRBJ2-2; 8 bases fit TRBD1. Trimming cost V 6 bases and J 5 bases; bases outside gene matches: 8. CDR1 and CDR2 (germline): ENHRY, SYGVKD. The length of the CDR3 is 15 residues.

In its sample, this clonotype was seen many times. The chain uses TRBV7-2 and TRBJ2-3; D ambiguous. Germline assignment: CDR1 SGHTA and CDR2 FQGNSA. The length of the CDR3 is 13 residues. Trimming left V 4 bases short and J 6 bases short, with 11 bases between. This chain's CDR3 is CASSSGSLDTQYF. CDR3 bases: TGTGCCAGCAGCTCGGGCTCCCTCGATACGCAGTATTTT.

In this sample, this clonotype turned up a few times. The chain combines TRBV18 with TRBJ2-5; D unresolved. The CDR3 has 12 residues. Looked up from germline, CDR1 is KGHSH and CDR2 is LQKENI. With 3 bases removed from V and 5 bases from J, the gap between germline ends came to 7 bases. The CDR3: CASSPVGETQYF. In DNA form, the CDR3 reads TGTGCCAGCTCACCTGTAGGCGAGACCCAGTACTTC.

There are many counts of this clonotype. The J gene is TRBJ2-5, the V gene TRBV28, with 9 bases that match TRBD1. Trimming cost V 5 bases and J 7 bases; bases outside gene matches: 11. Germline lookup yields CDR1 MDHEN and CDR2 SYDVKM. The CDR3 consists of 15 residues. The CDR3 loop is CASSVAGTGSGTQYF. For the CDR3, the DNA is TGTGCCAGCAGTGTAGCCGGGACAGGGTCTGGGACCCAGTACTTC.

This clonotype appeared a few times. This chain uses TRBV4-2 with TRBJ2-1; D remains unclear. V shed 4 bases and J shed 1 base, with 8 bases lying between them. This CDR3 has 14 amino acids. In germline, CDR1 is LGHNA, CDR2 YNFKEQ. CDR3 nucleotides: TGTGCCAGCAGCCGGCTCCTATCCTACAATGAGCAGTTCTTC. This sequence encodes CASSRLLSYNEQFF.

This clonotype was seen a few times. The V and J genes are TRBV20-1 and TRBJ1-6, with D perhaps TRBD1 (6 bases). Germline CDR1 DFQATT, CDR2 SNEGSKA (reference sequence). CDR3 length equals 15 residues. The V end lost 2 bases, the J end lost 5 bases, and 13 bases lay between the germline ends. This CDR3 is CSARLWDTNNSPLHF. The CDR3 coding sequence is TGCAGTGCTAGACTTTGGGACACCAATAATTCACCCCTCCACTTT.

The sample holds many counts of this clonotype. This chain connects TRBV6-2 or TRBV6-3 to TRBJ1-1; D might be TRBD1 (5 bases). The germline V and J ends were trimmed by 8 bases and 4 bases, with 14 bases remaining between them. Germline V gives CDR1 MNHEY, CDR2 SVGEGT. The CDR3 loop spans 13 amino acids. CDR3 coding DNA: TGTGCCAGCGCACAACGGGGGGGCACTGAAGCTTTCTTT. Residues: CASAQRGGTEAFF.

This clonotype showed up many times. V usage is TRBV5-1 and J usage is TRBJ2-1, with 14 positions matching TRBD2. From germline, CDR1 is SGHRS and CDR2 YFSETQ. Unmatched junction bases numbered 5, after V lost 4 bases and J lost 8 bases. CDR3 size: 15 residues. The CDR3 region is CASSLGLAGADEQFF. The CDR3 bases are TGCGCCAGCAGCCTGGGACTAGCGGGGGCCGATGAGCAGTTCTTC.

This clonotype was counted at least ten times. CDR3 nucleotide sequence: TGTGCCAGCAGCTTTTCGAGCCCGATGAACACCGGGGAGCTGTTTTTT. Protein product: CASSFSSPMNTGELFF. V usage is TRBV7-2 and J usage is TRBJ2-2; D ambiguous. There are 16 residues in the CDR3. V was pared by 3 bases and J by 1 base, with 12 bases between. The germline V gene encodes CDR1 SGHTA and CDR2 FQGNSA.